The 9 T cell receptor beta chains below all came from one sample that was sequenced in a study of Ad26.COV2.S vaccination and SARS-CoV-2 variants. The table came from immunoSEQ multiplex PCR; TCRdb's copy has only in-frame clones and leaves some out. The data contain roughly 330,000 clones, 85% to 90% of them singletons. As for treatment: roughly 18 received Ad26.COV2.S at low or high dose, single or two shots; several received placebo; per-sample allocation not given. Vaccine and placebo recipients were sampled on day 63 after the first injection. Specimen: peripheral blood, collected in a trial of Ad26.COV2.S vaccine versus placebo. The receptors derive from a person between 18 and 65 years old who received the Ad26.COV2.S COVID-19 vaccine or a placebo.

The chain carries TRBV2 and TRBJ1-1; D remains unclear. Germline loops: CDR1 SNHLY, CDR2 FYNNEI. This CDR3 is 14 amino acids long. V was pared by 7 bases and J by 5 bases, with 17 bases between. This chain's CDR3 is CASTTFEGVTEAFF. CDR3 bases: TGTGCCAGCACGACCTTTGAGGGAGTTACTGAAGCTTTCTTT.

The rearrangement joins TRBV28 to TRBJ1-2; 8 bases agree with TRBD1. The CDR3 contains 17 residues. Germline lookup yields CDR1 MDHEN and CDR2 SYDVKM. V shed 4 bases, J shed 0 bases, and the junction held 10 bases outside the gene matches. The CDR3 region is CASSSKDRVGSNYGYTF. CDR3 sequence (DNA): TGTGCCAGCAGTTCAAAGGACAGGGTGGGCTCTAACTATGGCTACACCTTC.

The CDR3 is CASSRRDRAEQPQHF. The DNA of the CDR3 is TGTGCCAGCAGCCGTCGGGACAGGGCGGAACAGCCCCAGCATTTT. V and J are TRBV5-8 and TRBJ1-5; 9 nucleotides match TRBD1. The CDR3 consists of 15 residues. The ends lost 4 bases at V and 7 bases at J; junction bases unmatched: 9. The germline CDR1 and CDR2 sequences are SGHTS and YDEGEE.

The chain combines TRBV2 with TRBJ1-2; 10 nucleotides agree with TRBD1. The CDR3 contains 15 residues. Per the germline V gene, CDR1 is SNHLY and CDR2 is FYNNEI. The junction had 7 bases not matched to a gene; V was cut back by 8 bases and J by 1 base. The CDR3 protein is CASLPRTGGNYGYTF. CDR3 nucleotides: TGTGCCAGCCTACCAAGGACAGGGGGTAACTATGGCTACACCTTC.

A note on this clone: Other DNA sequences in this sample translate to the same CDR3. The rearrangement uses TRBV7-2 and TRBJ2-5; 8 nucleotides align to TRBD1. The J segment lost 5 bases and the V segment lost 4 bases, leaving 6 bases of the junction unmatched. CDR1 is SGHTA and CDR2 is FQGNSA in the germline V gene. CDR3 length: 14 amino acids. For the CDR3, the DNA is TGTGCCAGCAGCTCCCAGGGGGCCGGGGAGACCCAGTACTTC. This translates into CASSSQGAGETQYF.

CDR3 region: CASSYGSGSSGSPLHF. CDR3 bases: TGTGCCAGCAGTTACGGGTCGGGGTCGTCCGGATCACCCCTCCACTTT. J is TRBJ1-6 and V is TRBV6-5; D unresolved. Trimming removed 2 bases at V and 10 bases at J, with 18 bases between. CDR1 is MNHEY and CDR2 is SVGAGI in the germline V gene. This CDR3 comprises 16 residues.

V is TRBV3-1 (or the pseudogene TRBV3-2) and J is TRBJ1-2, with unresolved D. This CDR3 is built from 12 residues. Per germline, CDR1 LGHDT and CDR2 YNNKEL (reference sequence). Trimming removed 4 bases at V and 8 bases at J, with 11 bases between. CDR3 in amino acids: CASSRGPEGYTF. CDR3 sequence (DNA): TGTGCCAGCAGCCGAGGACCGGAAGGCTACACCTTC.

J is TRBJ2-7 and V is TRBV6-6; 12 bases fit TRBD2. The V gene's germline CDR1 is MNHNY and CDR2 SVGAGI (reference sequence). V shed 6 bases, J shed 6 bases, and the junction held 9 bases outside the gene matches. The CDR3 has 15 amino acids. DNA for the CDR3: TGTGCCAGCAGCCAAGGGACTAGCGGGTCGGTCGAGCAGTACGTC. Translation gives CASSQGTSGSVEQYV.

The chain combines TRBV14 with TRBJ1-2; 10 nucleotides align to TRBD1. The CDR3 totals 16 residues. The V segment lost 0 bases and the J segment 8 bases; nucleotides outside the gene matches: 9. Germline assignment: CDR1 SGHDN and CDR2 FVKESK. The DNA of the CDR3 is TGTGCCAGCAGCCAAGAACGACAGGGGGCCTCAAGAGGCTACACCTTC. It encodes CASSQERQGASRGYTF.